The 23 T cell receptor beta chains below come from one sample, sequenced in a study of control samples from healthy donors and cancer patients. Repertoires were generated with immunoSEQ multiplex PCR, while TCRdb's copy carries only in-frame clones and drops some. The sample includes roughly 130,000 clones, 85% to 95% of them seen just once. Sequenced material: blood. All receptors derive from a man aged 18 to 30 in good health.

This clone has only one observation. CDR3 sequence: CATSRDQQAEKLFF. In DNA form, the CDR3 reads TGTGCCACCAGCAGAGATCAACAGGCAGAAAAACTGTTTTTT. This chain links TRBV15 with TRBJ1-4, with D possibly TRBD1 on 5 matching bases. Deletions cut 0 bases from V and 8 bases from J, with 10 bases between. The germline CDR1 and CDR2 sequences are LNHNV and YYDKDF (reference sequence). The CDR3 runs 14 residues.

In its sample, this clone was seen many times. The chain uses TRBV6-4 and TRBJ2-2; D possibly corresponds to TRBD2 (5 bases). Germline V gives CDR1 MRHNA, CDR2 SNTAGT. The germline V and J ends were trimmed by 3 bases and 4 bases, with 6 bases remaining between them. The length of the CDR3 is 13 residues. The CDR3 here is CASSEGSTGELFF. The CDR3, as DNA: TGTGCCAGCAGTGAAGGGAGCACCGGGGAGCTGTTTTTT.

The chain recombines TRBV30 with TRBJ1-3; D unclear. V was pared by 4 bases and J by 7 bases, with 20 bases between. Germline CDR1 is GTSNPN and CDR2 is SVGIG (reference sequence). The CDR3 sequence is 15 residues long. The CDR3 loop reads CAWTPGLWYSNTIYF. For the CDR3, the DNA is TGTGCCTGGACTCCTGGACTGTGGTATAGTAACACCATATATTTT. The full variable domain, its missing parts supplied by reference TRBV30 and TRBJ1-3, is SQTIHQWPATLVQPVGSPLSLECTVEGTSNPNLYWYRQAAGRGLQLLFYSVGIGQISSEVPQNLSASRPQDRQFILSSKKLLLSDSGFYLCAWTPGLWYSNTIYFGEGSWLTVV.

This chain joins TRBV27 and TRBJ2-1; no clear D gene. The V gene's germline CDR1 is MNHEY and CDR2 SMNVEV (reference sequence). Deletions cut 2 bases from V and 6 bases from J, with 8 bases between. The CDR3 totals 13 residues. In DNA, the CDR3 is TGTGCCAGCAGTTTAGGAACTCTCAATGAGCAGTTCTTC. This sequence encodes CASSLGTLNEQFF.

CDR3 DNA sequence: TGTGCCAGTAGTATGGCAGGGATGAACACTGAAGCTTTCTTT. It codes for CASSMAGMNTEAFF. The V and J genes are TRBV19 and TRBJ1-1; TRBD1 is a possible D gene (5 bases). Germline-derived CDR1 and CDR2 are LNHDA and SQIVND (reference sequence). V was trimmed by 3 bases and J by 0 bases, leaving 8 bases between them. This CDR3 has 14 amino acids.

This clone has just a few counts. The CDR3 loop reads CSASPGVATEAFF. The CDR3 bases are TGCAGTGCTAGTCCGGGGGTGGCTACTGAAGCTTTCTTT. The rearrangement joins TRBV20-1 to TRBJ1-1; tentative D call: TRBD1 (5 bases). V lost 3 bases and J lost 5, with 13 bases in between. The V gene's germline CDR1 is DFQATT and CDR2 SNEGSKA (reference sequence). This CDR3 is built from 13 residues.

This clone was seen more than once but under ten times. V gene TRBV5-8 combines with J gene TRBJ2-3; weak D call: TRBD1 (5 bases). Trimming pared 4 bases from V and 0 bases from J, leaving 9 bases between. Germline CDR1 and CDR2: SGHTS and YDEGEE. The CDR3 contains 14 residues. CDR3 DNA: TGTGCCAGCAGCCCCGACAGAAGCACAGATACGCAGTATTTT. Amino acids: CASSPDRSTDTQYF.

The chain links TRBV7-6 to TRBJ1-3; possible D gene TRBD1, 5 bases. Germline CDR1 is SGHVS and CDR2 is FNYEAQ. V shed 4 bases and J shed 0 bases, with 10 bases lying between them. The CDR3 is 15 residues long. The CDR3 loop is CASSSGPRSGNTIYF. In DNA form, the CDR3 reads TGTGCCAGCAGCTCGGGACCGCGCTCTGGAAACACCATATATTTT.

V and J are TRBV13 and TRBJ2-7; 9 bases fit TRBD2. CDR1 and CDR2 (germline): PRHDT, FYEKMQ (reference sequence). CDR3 length: 14 residues. Unmatched junction bases numbered 4, after V lost 5 bases and J lost 2 bases. CDR3 residues: CASSRGGATYEQYF. Written as DNA, the CDR3 is TGTGCCAGCAGCCGCGGGGGGGCAACCTACGAGCAGTACTTC.

The rearrangement uses TRBV7-9 and TRBJ2-7; 8 positions agree with TRBD1. The trim removed 3 bases at V and 3 bases at J, leaving 4 bases unmatched. Germline V gives CDR1 SEHNR, CDR2 FQNEAQ (reference sequence). This CDR3 spans 14 amino acids. CDR3 sequence (DNA): TGTGCCAGCAGCTTGACAGGGGTAAACTACGAGCAGTACTTC. This sequence encodes CASSLTGVNYEQYF.

The gene calls are TRBV3-1 (or the pseudogene TRBV3-2) and TRBJ1-3; no clear D. The CDR3 length is 13 residues. Germline values: CDR1 LGHDT, CDR2 YNNKEL (reference sequence). V was cut by 2 bases and J by 3 bases, with 5 bases left in between. The chain's CDR3 is CASSQLNGNTIYF. The CDR3, as DNA: TGTGCCAGCAGCCAATTAAATGGAAACACCATATATTTT.

This clone was counted ten times or more. The same CDR3 is also encoded by other DNA sequences in this sample. The chain employs TRBV9 and TRBJ2-7; 7 nucleotides match TRBD2. This CDR3 contains 13 residues. Germline V gene data show CDR1 as SGDLS and CDR2 as YYNGEE. Trimming cost V 3 bases and J 7 bases; bases outside gene matches: 7. CDR3 sequence (DNA): TGTGCCAGCAGCGATATGGGGGGGGGTGAGCAGTACTTC. Its protein product is CASSDMGGGEQYF. The full variable domain, with the rest looked up from reference TRBV9 and TRBJ2-7, is DSGVTQTPKHLITATGQRVTLRCSPRSGDLSVYWYQQSLDQGLQFLIQYYNGEERAKGNILERFSAQQFPDLHSELNLSSLELGDSALYFCASSDMGGGEQYFGPGTRLTVT.

The chain combines TRBV5-1 with TRBJ2-3; perhaps TRBD2 as D (6 bases). The length of the CDR3 is 14 residues. Germline lookup yields CDR1 SGHRS and CDR2 YFSETQ. Trimming removed 0 bases from V and 4 bases from J, with 9 bases in between. The CDR3 sequence: CASSLGLGPDTQYF. The CDR3 coding sequence is TGCGCCAGCAGCTTGGGACTAGGGCCAGATACGCAGTATTTT. Looking up the rest from reference TRBV5-1 and TRBJ2-3 gives the full variable domain: KAGVTQTPRYLIKTRGQQVTLSCSPISGHRSVSWYQQTPGQGLQFLFEYFSETQRNKGNFPGRFSGRQFSNSRSEMNVSTLELGDSALYLCASSLGLGPDTQYFGPGTRLTVL.

The rearrangement joins TRBV18 to TRBJ1-2; the match to TRBD1 covers 10 bases. This CDR3 region has 16 residues. The J segment lost 7 bases and the V segment lost 5 bases, leaving 13 bases of the junction unmatched. The germline gives CDR1 KGHSH, CDR2 LQKENI. In DNA, the CDR3 is TGTGCCAGCTCAAAGACAGGGGGCGCGGATCGGGCTGGCTACACCTTC. Amino acids: CASSKTGGADRAGYTF. Using reference TRBV18 and TRBJ1-2 for the parts outside the CDR3, the full variable domain is NAGVMQNPRHLVRRRGQEARLRCSPMKGHSHVYWYRQLPEEGLKFMVYLQKENIIDESGMPKERFSAEFPKEGPSILRIQQVVRGDSAAYFCASSKTGGADRAGYTFGSGTRLTVV.

V is TRBV7-6 and J is TRBJ2-5; TRBD1 matches at 7 bases. J lost 4 bases, V lost 0 bases, and 2 bases had no gene match. This CDR3 region has 14 residues. Germline V gene lookup returns CDR1 SGHVS and CDR2 FNYEAQ. In DNA, the CDR3 is TGTGCCAGCAGCTTAGCAGGGGGCGCAGAGACCCAGTACTTC. It translates to CASSLAGGAETQYF.

This chain joins TRBV3-1 (or the pseudogene TRBV3-2) and TRBJ2-7; D is perhaps TRBD1 (5 bases). Germline values: CDR1 LGHDT, CDR2 YNNKEL (reference sequence). Trimming took off 0 bases at V and 5 bases at J, with 14 bases between the two ends. The CDR3 sequence is 15 residues long. The CDR3 here is CASSQDFARADEQYF. The CDR3 DNA reads as TGTGCCAGCAGCCAAGATTTTGCCAGGGCGGACGAGCAGTACTTC.

The chain couples TRBV2 to TRBJ2-5; unclear D gene. V was shortened by 5 bases and J by 5 bases, with 12 bases between the two germline ends. CDR1 is SNHLY, CDR2 FYNNEI, per germline. This CDR3 contains 13 residues. CDR3 sequence: CASSLLQRETQYF. Here the CDR3 DNA reads TGTGCCAGCAGTCTACTCCAACGGGAGACCCAGTACTTC.

The rearrangement joins TRBV24-1 to TRBJ2-5, with TRBD2 matching 11 bases. The CDR3 covers 15 residues. V lost 3 bases, J lost 5 bases, and 4 bases stayed unmatched. Germline loops: CDR1 KGHDR, CDR2 SFDVKD. The CDR3 DNA reads TGTGCCACCAGTGATGTAGCGGGGGGGCTGGAGACCCAGTACTTC. This gives the protein CATSDVAGGLETQYF.

This clone occurred once. The chain couples TRBV7-9 to TRBJ2-4, with 9 bases aligning to TRBD2. CDR1 is SEHNR, CDR2 FQNEAQ, per germline (reference sequence). V gave up 1 base and J gave up 7 bases; unmatched junction bases: 2. This CDR3 region has 14 residues. CDR3 loop: CASSLGLAGNIQYF. In nucleotides, the CDR3 is TGTGCCAGCAGCTTAGGGCTAGCGGGGAACATTCAGTACTTC.

The chain uses TRBV20-1 and TRBJ2-5, with a possible D match to TRBD2 (6 bases). Trimming cost V 4 bases and J 3 bases, with 12 bases left between them. The CDR3 loop spans 13 amino acids. CDR1 and CDR2 from the germline V gene are DFQATT and SNEGSKA (reference sequence). Written as DNA, the CDR3 is TGCAGTGCTATTGATTCGGGGGAAGAGACCCAGTACTTC. This sequence encodes CSAIDSGEETQYF.

This clone has a handful of counts. The V and J genes are TRBV7-6 and TRBJ1-5; 8 bases are shared with TRBD1. Germline CDR1 and CDR2: SGHVS and FNYEAQ. V was pared by 2 bases and J by 0 bases, with 0 bases of the junction left unmatched. This CDR3 contains 15 residues. This CDR3 reads CASSLTGGSNQPQHF. CDR3 in DNA: TGTGCCAGCAGCTTAACAGGGGGTAGCAATCAGCCCCAGCATTTT.

The rearrangement joins TRBV7-3 to TRBJ2-2; TRBD1 matches 7 bases. Germline CDR1 is SGHTA and CDR2 is FQGTGA. The CDR3 contains 13 residues. The J segment lost 6 bases and the V segment lost 5 bases, leaving 3 bases of the junction unmatched. Written as DNA, the CDR3 is TGTGCCAGCAGCCAGGGGGTCGCCGGGGAGCTGTTTTTT. Its translation is CASSQGVAGELFF.

The chain recombines TRBV2 with TRBJ1-2, with D possibly TRBD1 on 5 matching bases. The CDR3 runs 14 residues. V was shortened by 4 bases and J by 5 bases, with 14 bases between the two germline ends. Per the germline V gene, CDR1 is SNHLY and CDR2 is FYNNEI. The CDR3 is CASSGGVPWYGYTF. CDR3 DNA: TGTGCCAGCAGTGGGGGGGTGCCGTGGTATGGCTACACCTTC.